Below, 32 T cell receptor beta chains from the same sample are listed, as sequenced in a study of blood T cell repertoires in COVID-19. Generated by immunoSEQ multiplex PCR, the TCRdb table keeps only in-frame clones and is missing some. The sample includes some 200,000 clones, almost 80% of them seen just once. The source material was PBMCs or T cells enriched from blood (not recorded which). These receptors came from a woman aged 50 to 60 who had recovered from COVID-19.

The chain couples TRBV29-1 to TRBJ2-5; possible D gene TRBD1, 6 bases. Germline CDR1 reads SQVTM; CDR2 reads ANQGSEA. V lost 5 bases and J lost 2, with 12 bases in between. The CDR3 runs 13 residues. The CDR3 loop reads CSVSQGVQETQYF. The DNA for the CDR3 is TGCAGCGTTTCACAGGGAGTTCAAGAGACCCAGTACTTC.

The genes are TRBV9 and TRBJ2-5; D is possibly TRBD1 (7 bases). Germline V CDR1 and CDR2: SGDLS, YYNGEE. The CDR3 has 15 amino acids. V lost 4 bases and J 5 bases, leaving 18 bases between the germline ends. CDR3 region: CASSLPGGSGETQYF. In DNA form, the CDR3 reads TGTGCCAGCAGCCTTCCAGGGGGGAGTGGGGAGACCCAGTACTTC.

The V and J genes are TRBV28 and TRBJ2-7, with a weak D call TRBD2 (5 bases). V gave up 3 bases and J gave up 9 bases, with 18 bases separating them. CDR3 size: 14 residues. Germline V gives CDR1 MDHEN, CDR2 SYDVKM. The CDR3 here is CASSFLLGPVGQYF. DNA for the CDR3: TGTGCCAGCAGTTTTTTACTAGGTCCAGTGGGGCAGTACTTC.

The rearrangement links TRBV13 to TRBJ1-4; 8 nucleotides agree with TRBD1. The CDR3 runs to 15 residues. J lost 6 bases, V lost 4 bases, and 7 bases had no gene match. Per the germline V gene, CDR1 is PRHDT and CDR2 is FYEKMQ (reference sequence). Written as DNA, the CDR3 is TGTGCCAGCAGCTATGGACAGGGAGAGGATGAAAAACTGTTTTTT. Translated, it gives CASSYGQGEDEKLFF.

This chain uses TRBV30 with TRBJ1-5, with D unclear. Trimming shortened V by 7 bases and J by 4 bases, and 17 bases separated the two germline ends. Germline V gene sequence: CDR1 GTSNPN, CDR2 SVGIG (reference sequence). The length of the CDR3 is 14 residues. DNA of the CDR3: TGTGCCTTTACCACTAGCGGGATAAATCAGCCCCAGCATTTT. It specifies CAFTTSGINQPQHF.

V is TRBV30 and J is TRBJ2-3; 13 bases align to TRBD2. J gave up 3 bases and V 7 bases, and 4 bases lay outside the gene matches. The germline CDR1 and CDR2 sequences are GTSNPN and SVGIG (reference sequence). The CDR3 contains 14 residues. The CDR3 sequence is CALRLAGGTDTQYF. The CDR3 DNA follows: TGTGCCTTGCGACTAGCGGGAGGAACAGATACGCAGTATTTT. Complete variable domain (other parts from reference TRBV30 and TRBJ2-3): SQTIHQWPATLVQPVGSPLSLECTVEGTSNPNLYWYRQAAGRGLQLLFYSVGIGQISSEVPQNLSASRPQDRQFILSSKKLLLSDSGFYLCALRLAGGTDTQYFGPGTRLTVL.

V gene TRBV3-1 (or the pseudogene TRBV3-2) combines with J gene TRBJ2-5; D not certain. Trimming took off 7 bases at V and 1 base at J, with 10 bases between the two ends. The length of the CDR3 is 13 residues. Germline V CDR1 and CDR2: LGHDT, YNNKEL (reference sequence). For the CDR3, the DNA is TGTGCCAGCAAAACAGCTTTCCAAGAGACCCAGTACTTC. Amino acids: CASKTAFQETQYF.

This clone was observed a few times. The rearrangement links TRBV5-1 to TRBJ2-3; 13 positions agree with TRBD2. This CDR3 spans 15 amino acids. V lost 5 bases and J lost 0; bases outside the gene matches: 0. The germline CDR1 and CDR2 sequences are SGHRS and YFSETQ. The CDR3: CASRGLAGSTDTQYF. Here the CDR3 DNA reads TGCGCCAGCAGGGGACTAGCGGGGAGCACAGATACGCAGTATTTT.

The chain carries TRBV5-1 and TRBJ2-7; the D is unclear. The CDR3 is made up of 14 amino acids. Germline V CDR1 and CDR2: SGHRS, YFSETQ. The V end was cut by 0 bases, the J end by 3 bases, with 10 bases between. CDR3 amino acids: CASSLVPGFYEQYF. The CDR3 bases are TGCGCCAGCAGCTTGGTTCCAGGATTCTACGAGCAGTACTTC.

The chain links TRBV5-4 to TRBJ2-1; no definite D call. The V gene lost 0 bases and the J gene lost 5 bases, with 9 bases spanning the gap. This CDR3 is 14 amino acids long. Germline CDR1 reads SGHNT; CDR2 reads YYREEE (reference sequence). The CDR3 DNA reads as TGTGCCAGCAGCTTGGACTACCAGAACAATGAGCAGTTCTTC. As protein: CASSLDYQNNEQFF.

The V call is TRBV5-6, the J call TRBJ2-5; TRBD2 matches 7 bases. The length of the CDR3 is 14 residues. Germline values: CDR1 SGHDT, CDR2 YYEEEE. V lost 4 bases and J lost 4; bases outside the gene matches: 7. The CDR3 reads CASSPDGGRETQYF. DNA of the CDR3: TGTGCCAGCAGCCCGGACGGCGGGAGAGAGACCCAGTACTTC.

This chain joins TRBV11-2 and TRBJ2-1; 11 bases map to TRBD2. V lost 3 bases to trimming and J lost 3 bases; unmatched junction nucleotides: 4. There are 16 residues in the CDR3. The germline gives CDR1 SGHAT, CDR2 FQNNGV. The DNA of the CDR3 is TGTGCCAGCAGCTTCCGACTAGCGGGGATCTACAATGAGCAGTTCTTC. As protein: CASSFRLAGIYNEQFF.

The chain couples TRBV2 to TRBJ2-7; TRBD1 is a possible D gene (5 bases). The CDR3 is 14 amino acids. Germline loops: CDR1 SNHLY, CDR2 FYNNEI. The ends were cut back, 6 bases at V and 7 bases at J, with 19 bases in the middle. The CDR3 DNA is TGTGCCAGCAGCCAAGTAGGGGCACAGACGGAGCAGTACTTC. Its protein product is CASSQVGAQTEQYF.

This clone was recorded only once. CDR3 protein: CASSIDLGDSYGYTF. DNA of the CDR3: TGTGCCAGTAGTATAGATCTGGGGGACAGCTATGGCTACACCTTC. The V call is TRBV19, the J call TRBJ1-2; TRBD1 matches 7 bases. Losses at the gene ends were 0 bases for V and 4 bases for J; bases not matched to a gene: 5. The length of the CDR3 is 15 residues. Germline V gives CDR1 LNHDA, CDR2 SQIVND (reference sequence).

V usage is TRBV5-1 and J usage is TRBJ2-3, with 11 bases fitting TRBD2. The CDR3 has 16 residues. The V gene end was trimmed by 0 bases and the J gene end by 3 bases; junction bases not matched to a gene: 3. Germline CDR1 SGHRS, CDR2 YFSETQ. CDR3 residues: CASSLATSGRTDTQYF. As DNA, the CDR3 is TGCGCCAGCAGCTTGGCCACTAGCGGGAGAACAGATACGCAGTATTTT.

The chain is built from TRBV5-1 and TRBJ2-7; D possibly corresponds to TRBD2 (5 bases). CDR1 and CDR2 (germline): SGHRS, YFSETQ. There are 13 residues in the CDR3. The ends were cut back, 6 bases at V and 5 bases at J, with 15 bases in the middle. CDR3 residues: CASKEGSWDEQYF. The CDR3 DNA sequence: TGCGCCAGCAAGGAAGGGAGTTGGGACGAGCAGTACTTC. Full variable domain (missing parts from reference TRBV5-1 and TRBJ2-7): KAGVTQTPRYLIKTRGQQVTLSCSPISGHRSVSWYQQTPGQGLQFLFEYFSETQRNKGNFPGRFSGRQFSNSRSEMNVSTLELGDSALYLCASKEGSWDEQYFGPGTRLTVT.

V and J are TRBV18 and TRBJ2-6; 7 bases line up with TRBD1. V was pared by 5 bases and J by 1 base, with 8 bases of the junction left unmatched. Germline loops: CDR1 KGHSH, CDR2 LQKENI. The CDR3 spans 17 residues. Here the CDR3 reads CASSLTARGSGANVLTF. The CDR3 DNA is TGTGCCAGCTCATTGACCGCCAGGGGGTCTGGGGCCAACGTCCTGACTTTC.

The rearrangement uses TRBV6-1 and TRBJ1-1; TRBD1 matches at 9 bases. The CDR3 has 13 amino acids. With V trimmed by 5 bases and J by 4 bases, 2 bases remained unmatched. Germline assignment: CDR1 MNHNS and CDR2 SASEGT. CDR3 nucleotide sequence: TGTGCCAGCAGTACGGACAGGGGCACTGAAGCTTTCTTT. This encodes CASSTDRGTEAFF.

The V call is TRBV20-1, the J call TRBJ1-2; 11 bases map to TRBD1. The CDR3 spans 17 residues. CDR1 DFQATT and CDR2 SNEGSKA come from the germline V gene (reference sequence). Unmatched junction bases numbered 13, after V lost 3 bases and J lost 4 bases. This CDR3 reads CSASIGQGATAGYGYTF. CDR3 bases: TGCAGTGCTAGTATCGGACAGGGGGCTACGGCGGGCTATGGCTACACCTTC.

This chain links TRBV18 with TRBJ2-7; 9 bases align to TRBD2. J was trimmed by 4 bases and V by 6 bases; bases with no gene match: 7. The CDR3 is 14 amino acids. Germline CDR1 and CDR2: KGHSH and LQKENI. CDR3 residues: CASSLSGSLYEQYF. CDR3 sequence (DNA): TGTGCCAGCTCTCTTAGCGGGAGTCTTTACGAGCAGTACTTC.

Only one count was recorded for this clone. The chain uses TRBV5-1 and TRBJ2-7; 9 nucleotides match TRBD2. J was trimmed by 3 bases and V by 4 bases; bases with no gene match: 20. The CDR3 has 19 amino acids. Germline CDR1 is SGHRS and CDR2 is YFSETQ. CDR3 residues: CASSLPEGSGSSGNYEQYF. CDR3 DNA: TGCGCCAGCAGCCTACCGGAGGGTAGCGGGAGCTCAGGGAACTACGAGCAGTACTTC. Full variable domain (missing parts from reference TRBV5-1 and TRBJ2-7): KAGVTQTPRYLIKTRGQQVTLSCSPISGHRSVSWYQQTPGQGLQFLFEYFSETQRNKGNFPGRFSGRQFSNSRSEMNVSTLELGDSALYLCASSLPEGSGSSGNYEQYFGPGTRLTVT.

The rearrangement links TRBV19 to TRBJ2-4; 13 nucleotides align to TRBD2. V lost 5 bases, J lost 3 bases, and 10 bases stayed unmatched. Per the germline V gene, CDR1 is LNHDA and CDR2 is SQIVND (reference sequence). The CDR3 sequence is 18 residues long. CDR3 loop: CASSDWARTSGSKNIQYF. The CDR3 nucleotides read TGTGCCAGTAGTGATTGGGCCAGGACTAGCGGGAGCAAAAACATTCAGTACTTC.

The chain joins TRBV2 to TRBJ2-1, with no clear D. CDR3 size: 12 residues. Germline loops: CDR1 SNHLY, CDR2 FYNNEI. V lost 7 bases and J 9 bases, leaving 13 bases between the germline ends. As DNA, the CDR3 is TGTGCCAGCACTGTCTCGTCCCCTGAGCAGTTCTTC. Translating it yields CASTVSSPEQFF.

The CDR3: CASSIRDIRIEKLFF. In DNA, the CDR3 is TGTGCCAGTAGTATCCGGGACATACGTATAGAAAAACTGTTTTTT. J is TRBJ1-4 and V is TRBV19, with a tentative D call TRBD1 (6 bases). V was clipped by 3 bases and J by 8 bases, with 16 bases between them. The germline CDR1 and CDR2 sequences are LNHDA and SQIVND (reference sequence). The CDR3 length is 15 residues.

The V and J genes are TRBV7-8 and TRBJ2-5; no clear D. CDR1 is SGHVS and CDR2 is FQNEAQ in the germline V gene. This CDR3 region has 11 residues. Trimming left V 5 bases short and J 5 bases short, with 6 bases between. This CDR3 reads CASSPRETQYF. The CDR3 bases are TGTGCCAGCAGCCCTCGGGAGACCCAGTACTTC.

The rearrangement joins TRBV10-3 to TRBJ2-7; D is unclear. The CDR3 sequence is 12 residues long. CDR1 and CDR2 from the germline V gene are ENHRY and SYGVKD. V was shortened by 2 bases and J by 1 base, with 3 bases between the two germline ends. The CDR3 bases are TGTGCCATCAGTGAGACTTCCTACGAGCAGTACTTC. Its translation: CAISETSYEQYF.

This clone was picked up a small number of times. The V and J genes are TRBV4-3 and TRBJ2-6; tentatively, D is TRBD1 (5 bases). Germline V lookup: CDR1 LGHNA, CDR2 YSLEER. This CDR3 has 17 amino acids. The ends were cut back, 0 bases at V and 0 bases at J, with 9 bases in the middle. The CDR3 loop reads CASSQDGQNSGANVLTF. The CDR3 DNA sequence: TGCGCCAGCAGCCAAGATGGACAAAACTCTGGGGCCAACGTCCTGACTTTC.

The rearrangement links TRBV10-3 to TRBJ2-2; TRBD2 agrees at 13 bases. The trim removed 10 bases at V and 6 bases at J, leaving 5 bases unmatched. Germline CDR1 and CDR2: ENHRY and SYGVKD. The CDR3 has 14 residues. CDR3 nucleotides: TGTGCCACCAGGACTAGCGGGAGTTCCGGGGAGCTGTTTTTT. It encodes CATRTSGSSGELFF.

The V gene is TRBV5-1, the J gene TRBJ2-1, with TRBD2 identical over 7 bases. This CDR3 is 15 amino acids long. V was pared by 0 bases and J by 9 bases, with 9 bases of the junction left unmatched. Germline CDR1 reads SGHRS; CDR2 reads YFSETQ. DNA of the CDR3: TGCGCCAGCAGCTTGGCCTTCGGGGGGATGAGTGAGCAGTTCTTC. Encoded protein: CASSLAFGGMSEQFF. The full variable domain, its missing parts supplied by reference TRBV5-1 and TRBJ2-1, is KAGVTQTPRYLIKTRGQQVTLSCSPISGHRSVSWYQQTPGQGLQFLFEYFSETQRNKGNFPGRFSGRQFSNSRSEMNVSTLELGDSALYLCASSLAFGGMSEQFFGPGTRLTVL.

CDR3 sequence: CASSLTLAGAQRDTQYF. For the CDR3, the DNA is TGTGCCAGCAGTTTAACTCTAGCGGGAGCTCAGAGGGATACGCAGTATTTT. The chain links TRBV28 to TRBJ2-3; 10 bases match TRBD2. J was trimmed by 6 bases and V by 2 bases; bases with no gene match: 11. CDR1 is MDHEN, CDR2 SYDVKM, per germline. This CDR3 comprises 17 residues.

Details on this clone: Other DNA sequences in the same sample also yield this CDR3. The chain has TRBV18 and TRBJ1-5, with TRBD1 identical over 10 bases. J gave up 3 bases and V 3 bases, and 5 bases lay outside the gene matches. Germline values: CDR1 KGHSH, CDR2 LQKENI. The CDR3 is 16 amino acids. The CDR3 loop reads CASSPGTGDINQPQHF. DNA for the CDR3: TGTGCCAGCTCACCCGGGACAGGGGATATCAATCAGCCCCAGCATTTT.

The chain employs TRBV24-1 and TRBJ1-1; D is perhaps TRBD1 (5 bases). Looked up from germline, CDR1 is KGHDR and CDR2 is SFDVKD. V lost 1 base and J lost 4, with 9 bases in between. This CDR3 has 14 amino acids. The CDR3 is CATSDFSGGTEAFF. DNA for the CDR3: TGTGCCACCAGTGATTTCTCGGGGGGCACTGAAGCTTTCTTT.